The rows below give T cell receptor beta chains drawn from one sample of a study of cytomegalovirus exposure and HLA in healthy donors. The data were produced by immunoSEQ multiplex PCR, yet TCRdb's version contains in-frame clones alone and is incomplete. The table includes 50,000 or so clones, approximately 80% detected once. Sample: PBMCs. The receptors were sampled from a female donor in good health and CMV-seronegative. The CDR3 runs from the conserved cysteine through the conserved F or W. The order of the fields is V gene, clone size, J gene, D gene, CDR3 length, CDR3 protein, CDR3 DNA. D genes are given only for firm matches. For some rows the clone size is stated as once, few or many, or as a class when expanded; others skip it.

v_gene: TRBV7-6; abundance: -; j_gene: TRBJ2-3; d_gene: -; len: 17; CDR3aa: CASSLAPGNLGTDTQYF; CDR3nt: TGTGCCAGCAGCTTAGCCCCGGGGAATCTTGGCACAGATACGCAGTATTTT
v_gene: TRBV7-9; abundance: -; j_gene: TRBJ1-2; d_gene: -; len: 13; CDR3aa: CASSPGANYGYTF; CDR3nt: TGTGCCAGCAGCCCGGGGGCTAACTATGGCTACACCTTC
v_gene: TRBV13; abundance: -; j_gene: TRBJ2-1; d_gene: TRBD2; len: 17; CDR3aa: CASSLRTSGSWHNEQFF; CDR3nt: TGTGCCAGCAGCTTAAGGACTAGCGGGAGTTGGCACAATGAGCAGTTCTTC
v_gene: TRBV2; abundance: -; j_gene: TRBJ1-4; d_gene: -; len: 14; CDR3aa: CASKIDRQNEKLFF; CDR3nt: TGTGCCAGCAAGATAGACAGACAAAATGAAAAACTGTTTTTT
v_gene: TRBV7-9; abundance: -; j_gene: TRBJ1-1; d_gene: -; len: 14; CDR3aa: CASASRRMNTEAFF; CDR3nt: TGTGCCAGCGCCTCCAGGCGAATGAACACTGAAGCTTTCTTT
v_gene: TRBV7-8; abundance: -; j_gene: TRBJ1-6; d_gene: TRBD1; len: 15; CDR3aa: CASSLLTGGNSPLHF; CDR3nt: TGTGCCAGCAGCTTACTTACAGGGGGTAATTCACCCCTCCACTTT
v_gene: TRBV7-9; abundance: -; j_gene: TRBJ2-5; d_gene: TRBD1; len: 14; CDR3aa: CASRLTGGQETQYF; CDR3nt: TGTGCTAGCAGATTAACAGGGGGCCAAGAGACCCAGTACTTC
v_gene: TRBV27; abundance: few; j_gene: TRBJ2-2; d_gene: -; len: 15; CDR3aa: CASSPRWQGPGELFF; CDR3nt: TGTGCCAGCAGTCCCCGATGGCAGGGCCCCGGGGAGCTGTTTTTT
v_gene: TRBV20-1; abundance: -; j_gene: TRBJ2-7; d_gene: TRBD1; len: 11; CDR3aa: CSATGGYEQYF; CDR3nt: TGCAGTGCCACAGGGGGCTACGAGCAGTACTTC
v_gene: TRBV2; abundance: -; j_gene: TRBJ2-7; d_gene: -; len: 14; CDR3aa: CASSVAGTSYEQYF; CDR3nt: TGTGCCAGCAGTGTGGCGGGAACGTCCTACGAGCAGTACTTC
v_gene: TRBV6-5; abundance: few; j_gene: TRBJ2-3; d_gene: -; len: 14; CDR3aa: CASMIGLDTDTQYF; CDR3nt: TGTGCCAGCATGATAGGACTCGACACAGATACGCAGTATTTT
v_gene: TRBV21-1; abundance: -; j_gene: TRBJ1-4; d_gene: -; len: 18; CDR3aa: CASSKVPKGNRDDEKLFF; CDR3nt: TGTGCCAGCAGCAAAGTCCCCAAAGGTAACAGGGATGATGAAAAACTGTTTTTT
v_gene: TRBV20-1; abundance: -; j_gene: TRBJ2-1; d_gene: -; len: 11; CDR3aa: CSVPDVNEQFF; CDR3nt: TGCAGTGTTCCAGATGTCAATGAGCAGTTCTTC
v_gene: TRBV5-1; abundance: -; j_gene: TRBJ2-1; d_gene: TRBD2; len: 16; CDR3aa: CASSLGAGGDYNEQFF; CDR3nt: TGCGCCAGCAGCTTGGGTGCGGGGGGCGATTACAATGAGCAGTTCTTC
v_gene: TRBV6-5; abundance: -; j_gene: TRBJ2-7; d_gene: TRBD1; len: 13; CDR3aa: CASSPGTVYEQYF; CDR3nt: TGTGCCAGCAGTCCCGGGACAGTCTACGAGCAGTACTTC
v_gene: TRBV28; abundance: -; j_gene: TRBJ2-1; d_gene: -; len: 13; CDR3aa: CASSRRPYNEQFF; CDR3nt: TGTGCCAGCAGTCGGCGGCCCTACAATGAGCAGTTCTTC
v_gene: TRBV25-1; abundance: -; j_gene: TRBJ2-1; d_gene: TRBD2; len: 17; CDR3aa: CASSEPSIAGGGNEQFF; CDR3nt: TGTGCCAGCAGTGAGCCCTCGATAGCGGGAGGTGGAAATGAGCAGTTCTTC
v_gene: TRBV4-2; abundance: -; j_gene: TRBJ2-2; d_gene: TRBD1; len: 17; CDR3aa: CASSQERTGGRTGELFF; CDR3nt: TGTGCCAGCAGCCAAGAGAGAACAGGGGGAAGAACCGGGGAGCTGTTTTTT
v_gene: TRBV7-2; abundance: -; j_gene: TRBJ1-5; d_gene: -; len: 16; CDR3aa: CASSPSGGARNQPQHF; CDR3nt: TGTGCCAGCAGCCCGTCGGGAGGGGCCCGCAATCAGCCCCAGCATTTT
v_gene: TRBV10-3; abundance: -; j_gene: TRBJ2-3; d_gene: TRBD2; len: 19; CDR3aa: CAIRGHGTSNRSSTDTQYF; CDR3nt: TGTGCCATCAGGGGTCACGGGACTAGTAATAGGTCTAGCACAGATACGCAGTATTTT
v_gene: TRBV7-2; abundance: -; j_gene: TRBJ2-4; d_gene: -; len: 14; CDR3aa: CASSLGLAKNIQYF; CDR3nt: TGTGCCAGCAGCTTAGGACTAGCCAAAAACATTCAGTACTTC
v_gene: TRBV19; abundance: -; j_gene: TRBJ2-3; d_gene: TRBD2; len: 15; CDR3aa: CASSRGGSKTDTQYF; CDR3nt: TGTGCCAGTAGTAGGGGCGGGAGTAAAACAGATACGCAGTATTTT
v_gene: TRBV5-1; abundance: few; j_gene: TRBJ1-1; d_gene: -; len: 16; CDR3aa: CASSFEPGSLNTEAFF; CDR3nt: TGCGCCAGCAGCTTCGAACCAGGGTCACTGAACACTGAAGCTTTCTTT
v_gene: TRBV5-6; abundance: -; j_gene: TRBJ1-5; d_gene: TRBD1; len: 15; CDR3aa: CASSSRTGNNQPQHF; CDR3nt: TGTGCCAGCAGCTCAAGGACAGGTAACAATCAGCCCCAGCATTTT
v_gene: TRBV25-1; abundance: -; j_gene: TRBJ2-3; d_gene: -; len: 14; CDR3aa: CASSEWGATDTQYF; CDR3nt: TGTGCCAGCAGTGAATGGGGAGCCACAGATACGCAGTATTTT
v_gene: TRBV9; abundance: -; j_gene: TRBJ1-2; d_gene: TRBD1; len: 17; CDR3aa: CASSSNKHRGTNYGYTF; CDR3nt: TGTGCCAGCAGCTCCAATAAACACAGGGGTACTAACTATGGCTACACCTTC
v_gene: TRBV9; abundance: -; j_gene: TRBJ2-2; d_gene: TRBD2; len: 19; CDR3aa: CASSTPQTSGRADTGELFF; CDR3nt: TGTGCCAGCAGCACCCCCCAGACTAGCGGGAGGGCGGACACCGGGGAGCTGTTTTTT
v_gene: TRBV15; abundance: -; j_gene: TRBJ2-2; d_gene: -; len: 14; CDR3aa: CATSSLQGVGELFF; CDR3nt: TGTGCCACCAGCAGTTTACAGGGAGTCGGGGAGCTGTTTTTT
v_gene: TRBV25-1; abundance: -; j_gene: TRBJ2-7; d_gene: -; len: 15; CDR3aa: CASTPPGATSNEQYF; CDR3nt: TGTGCCAGCACCCCACCAGGGGCCACGTCGAACGAGCAGTACTTC
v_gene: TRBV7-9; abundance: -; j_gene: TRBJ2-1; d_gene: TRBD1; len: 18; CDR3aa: CASSLKAPGQGGSHEQFF; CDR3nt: TGTGCCAGCAGCTTAAAAGCCCCGGGACAGGGAGGTAGTCATGAGCAGTTCTTC
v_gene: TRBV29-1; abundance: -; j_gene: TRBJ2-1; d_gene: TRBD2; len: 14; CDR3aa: CSGKEGTSGREQFF; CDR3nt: TGCAGCGGGAAGGAAGGGACTAGCGGGAGGGAGCAGTTCTTC
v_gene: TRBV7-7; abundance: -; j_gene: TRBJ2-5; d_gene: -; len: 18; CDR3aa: CASSLGRMVRNHQETQYF; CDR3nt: TGTGCTAGCAGCTTAGGCCGAATGGTCAGGAACCACCAAGAGACCCAGTACTTC
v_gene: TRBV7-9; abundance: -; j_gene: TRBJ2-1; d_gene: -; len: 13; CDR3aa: CASSPRLRGEQFF; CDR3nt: TGTGCCAGCAGCCCTAGACTACGGGGTGAGCAGTTCTTC
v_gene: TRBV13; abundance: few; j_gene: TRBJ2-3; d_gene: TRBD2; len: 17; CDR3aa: CASSSAHTSGGADTQYF; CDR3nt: TGTGCCAGCAGCTCCGCTCACACTAGCGGGGGGGCAGATACGCAGTATTTT
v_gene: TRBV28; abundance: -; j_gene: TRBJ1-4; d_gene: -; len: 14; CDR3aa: CASRQGGTNEKLFF; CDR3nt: TGTGCCAGCAGGCAGGGTGGCACTAATGAAAAACTGTTTTTT
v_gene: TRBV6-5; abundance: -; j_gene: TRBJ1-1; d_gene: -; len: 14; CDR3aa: CASSYGYREAEAFF; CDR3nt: TGTGCCAGCAGTTACGGGTACAGGGAAGCTGAAGCTTTCTTT
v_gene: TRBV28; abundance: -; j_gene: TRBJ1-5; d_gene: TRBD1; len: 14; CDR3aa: CASSTGQGGKPQHF; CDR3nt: TGTGCCAGCAGCACCGGACAGGGAGGGAAGCCCCAGCATTTT
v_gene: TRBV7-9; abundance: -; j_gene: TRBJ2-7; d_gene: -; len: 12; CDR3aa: CSSSSGGYEQYF; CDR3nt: TGTTCCAGCAGCTCAGGGGGGTACGAGCAGTACTTC
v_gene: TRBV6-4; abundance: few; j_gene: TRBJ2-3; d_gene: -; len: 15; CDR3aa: CASSGIGGSTDTQYF; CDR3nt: TGTGCCAGCAGTGGGATTGGAGGCAGCACAGATACGCAGTATTTT
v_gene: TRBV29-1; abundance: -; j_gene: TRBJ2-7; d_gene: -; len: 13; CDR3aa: CSVEKGGPGEQYF; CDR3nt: TGCAGCGTTGAAAAAGGCGGGCCGGGGGAGCAGTACTTC
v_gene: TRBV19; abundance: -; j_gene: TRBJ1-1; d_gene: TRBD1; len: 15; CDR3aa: CATSRGTGVGTEAFF; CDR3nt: TGTGCCACGTCGCGTGGGACAGGGGTGGGCACTGAAGCTTTCTTT
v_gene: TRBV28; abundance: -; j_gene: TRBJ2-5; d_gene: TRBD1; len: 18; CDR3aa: CASRRGTGGSSGVGTQYF; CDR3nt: TGTGCCAGCAGGAGAGGGACAGGGGGCTCTAGCGGGGTGGGGACCCAGTACTTC